This TCR beta chain stems from a study of human T cells and chemical hapten exposure. Study in general: Once 0.01% DPC had been applied to the upper back by patch test, readings were taken at 6 days. The study, taken as a whole, reports: Significantly more large CDR3 similarity clusters were formed by expanded TCRs than by controls.

This clonotype showed up many times. Its antigen is currently unknown. Time point in this sample: pre-sensitization, week 0. Documented treatment: therapeutic diphenylcyclopropenone sensitization with weekly scalp DPC. What the library attached to individual cDNA molecules were unique molecular identifiers. TCRdb re-analysed the RACE reads in MiXCR, keeping a single row per CDR3 protein. The table records about 89,000 distinct CDR3 sequences, about a tenth of them present only once. This sample comprised whole blood, obtained in connection with sensitization to the hapten diphenylcyclopropenone (DPC). This receptor was taken from a woman aged 60-70 years with alopecia areata. Some clones in this sample may be carry-over from other donors' samples.

The CDR3 spells CASSSTNTGELFF. The CDR3 nucleotides are TGCGCCAGCAGCTCGACCAACACCGGGGAGCTGTTTTTT. This rearrangement joins TRBV5-1 to TRBJ2-2, with unresolved D. Germline assignment: CDR1 SGHRS and CDR2 YFSETQ. The V end was cut by 3 bases, the J end by 2 bases, with 5 bases between. The length of the CDR3 is 13 residues.